The text below deals with one T cell receptor (beta chain). The CDR3 contains 15 residues. V dropped 8 bases and J dropped 0 bases, with 17 bases sitting between them. Germline CDR1 reads MNHNY; CDR2 reads SVGAGI (reference sequence). These data are taken from a study of cytomegalovirus exposure and HLA in healthy donors. TCRdb keeps only in-frame clones here, not all; method: immunoSEQ multiplex PCR. The top ten hold roughly an eighth of the sample, which has about 200,000 clones, roughly 88% seen once. The study drew the donors from its roughly 120-subject validation cohort, separate from the 666-subject first cohort.

Sample: PBMCs. This TCR derives from a young woman in good health and CMV-seropositive. The V gene is TRBV6-6, the J gene TRBJ2-7, with TRBD1 as a possible D gene (6 bases). The CDR3 region has the DNA TGTGCCAGCGGGCAGAGCAGGGGTAGCTCCTACGAGCAGTACTTC. Its protein is CASGQSRGSSYEQYF.